This TCR beta chain derives from a study of shared clonotypes between healthy human individuals. About the study: Three CD4 naive, three CD4 memory, two CD8 naive and one CD8 memory plate were used per donor. Study findings and constraints: Specimens sampled were limited to blood, with tissue repertoires likely differing. Across subsets, estimated richness was generally greater for naive than for memory populations. Represented genetic and exposure-history diversity was restricted by having few donors.

Profiled with immunoSEQ multiplex PCR; TCRdb holds only in-frame clones, not every one. There are around 700,000 clones in the sample; approximately 79% occur only once, and more than 1.5% lies in the top ten. This CDR3 contains 11 residues. Between the trimmed V and J ends, which lost 3 bases and 11 bases, there was a span of 11 bases. Germline V gene sequence: CDR1 DFQATT, CDR2 SNEGSKA (reference sequence). Concerning this clone itself: Antigen specificity is unknown.

Input material: memory CD4+ T cells sorted from blood. Subset meaning: CD45RA-negative fraction. The chain links TRBV20-1 to TRBJ2-1; D remains unclear. The sequence came from a woman in her 30s in good health. This chain's CDR3 is CSARHTVKQFF. CDR3 sequence (DNA): TGCAGTGCTAGGCATACGGTTAAGCAGTTCTTC.